This T cell receptor beta chain was captured in a study of monozygotic twins with cystic fibrosis. Study context: Library input was three micrograms of fragmented DNA, with roughly 14 PCR cycles. The study, taken as a whole, reports: Nucleotide-identical clonotype sharing was significantly higher within monozygotic CF twin pairs than between unrelated CF individuals. No link emerged between shared CDR3 counts and age, concordance or severity. J usage was most co-twin-similar in 8 of 16 pairs, V in 13.

This clone appeared a single time. The antigen is not known. Method: immunoSEQ multiplex PCR; TCRdb's copy keeps in-frame clones and lacks some. This sample has under 40,000 clones, with around 96% found just once. The CDR3 length is 15 residues. Between the trimmed V and J ends, which lost 3 bases and 0 bases, there was a span of 8 bases. Germline values: CDR1 KGHSH, CDR2 LQKENI. Input material: blood. The clonotype originates from a girl aged 2-15 years with cystic fibrosis. The genes are TRBV18 and TRBJ2-2; D remains unclear. DNA for the CDR3: TGTGCCAGCTCACCCAGTTTTGCGAACACCGGGGAGCTGTTTTTT. The encoded protein is CASSPSFANTGELFF.